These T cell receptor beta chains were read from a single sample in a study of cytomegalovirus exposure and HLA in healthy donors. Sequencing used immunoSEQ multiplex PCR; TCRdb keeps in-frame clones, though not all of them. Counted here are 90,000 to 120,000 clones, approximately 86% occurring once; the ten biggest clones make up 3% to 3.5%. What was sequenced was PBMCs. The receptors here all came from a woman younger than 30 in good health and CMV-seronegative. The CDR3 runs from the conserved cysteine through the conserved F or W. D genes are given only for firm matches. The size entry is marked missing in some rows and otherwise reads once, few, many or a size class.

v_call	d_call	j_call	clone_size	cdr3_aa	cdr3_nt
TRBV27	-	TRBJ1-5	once	CASSLAGVYQPQHF	TGTGCCAGCAGTTTGGCAGGGGTTTATCAGCCCCAGCATTTT
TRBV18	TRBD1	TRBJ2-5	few	CASSPTGQGETQYF	TGTGCCAGCTCACCAACCGGACAGGGAGAGACCCAGTACTTC
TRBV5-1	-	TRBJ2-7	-	CASSWEYLTYEQYF	TGCGCCAGCAGTTGGGAGTATTTAACCTACGAGCAGTACTTC
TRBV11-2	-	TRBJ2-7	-	CASSLVGGASYEQYF	TGTGCCAGCAGCTTAGTAGGAGGGGCGAGCTACGAGCAGTACTTC
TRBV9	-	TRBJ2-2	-	CASSFRLYTGELFF	TGTGCCAGCAGCTTTCGACTCTACACCGGGGAGCTGTTTTTT
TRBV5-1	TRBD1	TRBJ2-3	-	CASSLGTGRVSPDTQYF	TGCGCCAGCAGCTTGGGGACAGGGCGGGTATCCCCAGATACGCAGTATTTT
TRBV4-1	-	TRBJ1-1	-	CASSQEQGRNTEAFF	TGCGCCAGCAGCCAAGAACAGGGCCGGAACACTGAAGCTTTCTTT
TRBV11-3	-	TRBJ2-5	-	CASSLGQQETQYF	TGTGCCAGCAGCTTAGGACAGCAAGAGACCCAGTACTTC
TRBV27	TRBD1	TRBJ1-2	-	CASSPTGGIGYGYTF	TGTGCCAGCAGTCCCACAGGGGGAATTGGCTATGGCTACACCTTC
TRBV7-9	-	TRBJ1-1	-	CASSLVLNTEAFF	TGTGCCAGCAGCTTAGTGCTAAACACTGAAGCTTTCTTT
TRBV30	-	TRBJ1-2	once	CAHRTGTNIYGYTF	TGTGCCCACAGGACCGGGACAAATATTTATGGCTACACCTTC
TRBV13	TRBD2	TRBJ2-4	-	CASTSSAGGLSIQYF	TGTGCCAGCACCTCTTCAGCGGGGGGCTTGAGCATTCAGTACTTC
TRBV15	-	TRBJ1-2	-	CATSRDPDSHGYTF	TGTGCCACCAGCAGAGACCCTGACAGTCATGGCTACACCTTC
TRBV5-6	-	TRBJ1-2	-	CASSLEKGYYGYTF	TGTGCCAGCAGCTTGGAGAAGGGGTACTATGGCTACACCTTC
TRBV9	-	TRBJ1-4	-	CASSVTGNSEKLFF	TGTGCCAGCAGCGTGACCGGGAACAGTGAAAAACTGTTTTTT
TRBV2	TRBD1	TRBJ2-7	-	CASRGQGSSYEQYF	TGTGCCAGCCGCGGACAGGGGAGCTCCTACGAGCAGTACTTC
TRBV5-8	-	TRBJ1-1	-	CASSFPRENTEAFF	TGTGCCAGCAGCTTCCCGCGAGAGAACACTGAAGCTTTCTTT
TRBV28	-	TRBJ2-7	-	CASSWAVGGTYEQYF	TGTGCCAGCAGCTGGGCGGTAGGAGGGACCTACGAGCAGTACTTC
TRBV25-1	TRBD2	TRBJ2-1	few	CASSPAGGLGEQFF	TGTGCCAGCAGCCCAGCGGGGGGCCTTGGTGAGCAGTTCTTC
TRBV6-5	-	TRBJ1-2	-	CASTGANYGYTF	TGTGCCAGCACGGGAGCTAACTATGGCTACACCTTC
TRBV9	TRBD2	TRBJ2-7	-	CASSASLAGNTYEQYF	TGTGCCAGCAGCGCCTCTCTAGCGGGTAACACCTACGAGCAGTACTTC
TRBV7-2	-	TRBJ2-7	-	CASSQPGQYEQYF	TGTGCCAGCAGCCAACCAGGCCAGTACGAGCAGTACTTC
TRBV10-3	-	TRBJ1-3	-	CATQQAGNTIYF	TGTGCCACCCAGCAGGCTGGAAACACCATATATTTT
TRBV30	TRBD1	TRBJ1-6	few	CAEGASVYNSPLHF	TGTGCCGAGGGGGCGAGCGTTTATAATTCACCCCTCCACTTT
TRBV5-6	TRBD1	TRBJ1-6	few	CASSRGQTNSPLHF	TGTGCCAGCAGCAGGGGACAGACAAATTCACCCCTCCACTTT
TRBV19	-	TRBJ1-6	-	CASSIASGSNNSPLHF	TGTGCCAGTAGTATAGCTAGCGGCAGTAATAATTCACCCCTCCACTTT